This TCR beta chain was profiled in a study of T cell changes during pregnancy in multiple sclerosis. Germline CDR1 and CDR2: SGHDT and YYEEEE. CDR3 length: 13 amino acids. Trimming cost V 0 bases and J 6 bases, with 9 bases left between them. Sequencing was performed with immunoSEQ multiplex PCR; in TCRdb, only in-frame clones are kept and a portion is missing. The data contain roughly 79,000 clones, around nine tenths of them singletons. This sequence was found in a female donor with multiple sclerosis, enrolled in a pregnancy study. This rearrangement joins TRBV5-6 to TRBJ1-2, with TRBD1 as a possible D gene (6 bases). Specimen: CD4+ T cells from peripheral blood mononuclear cells, collected before pregnancy. CDR3 region: CASSLVSGDGYTF. For the CDR3, the DNA is TGTGCCAGCAGCTTGGTCTCAGGGGATGGCTACACCTTC.